These T cell receptor beta chains were read from a single sample in a study of cytomegalovirus exposure and HLA in healthy donors. Generated by immunoSEQ multiplex PCR, the TCRdb table keeps only in-frame clones and is missing some. The profile shows more than 95,000 clones, about 91% of them singletons. Sequencing was done on a sample of PBMCs. All receptors derive from a woman aged 18-29 years in good health and CMV-seronegative. Each CDR3 is given with its conserved first and last residue. A D gene is named only where the DNA matches it firmly. Clone size is not always given. Where it is, it says once, few, many or a class for expanded clones.

TRBV19	TRBJ1-1	-	-	CASSMTRRAFF	TGTGCCAGTAGCATGACCCGGCGGGCTTTCTTT
TRBV18	TRBJ2-7	TRBD2	-	CASRGQREVSYEQYF	TGTGCCAGCCGAGGCCAGCGGGAGGTTTCCTACGAGCAGTACTTC
TRBV6-5	TRBJ1-2	-	few	CASGETGIWYGYTF	TGTGCCAGCGGGGAAACAGGGATTTGGTATGGCTACACCTTC
TRBV20-1	TRBJ1-2	-	-	CSARDREYYTF	TGCAGTGCTAGGGACAGAGAGTACTACACCTTC
TRBV9	TRBJ1-2	-	-	CASSPMGGQFNYGYTF	TGTGCCAGCAGCCCCATGGGGGGGCAGTTCAACTATGGCTACACCTTC
TRBV13	TRBJ1-2	TRBD1	-	CASSTQQGVGGYTF	TGTGCCAGCAGCACCCAACAGGGGGTGGGGGGCTACACCTTC
TRBV6-5	TRBJ1-6	TRBD1	-	CASSRTGDNSPLHF	TGTGCCAGCAGCCGGACAGGGGATAATTCACCCCTCCACTTT
TRBV27	TRBJ2-5	TRBD2	-	CASKRRADLGLAEGQETQYF	TGTGCCAGCAAAAGGCGGGCGGACCTGGGACTAGCGGAGGGACAAGAGACCCAGTACTTC
TRBV29-1	TRBJ2-3	-	-	CSVVTASTDTQYF	TGCAGCGTTGTGACAGCTAGCACAGATACGCAGTATTTT
TRBV5-1	TRBJ2-3	TRBD2	-	CASSRGLRGDTDTQYF	TGCGCCAGCAGCCGAGGGTTACGGGGGGACACAGATACGCAGTATTTT
TRBV2	TRBJ2-1	TRBD2	-	CASSDIAGRRYEQFF	TGTGCCAGCAGTGATATAGCGGGGCGGCGATATGAGCAGTTCTTC
TRBV2	TRBJ2-3	TRBD1	-	CASRTTGGADTQYF	TGTGCCAGCAGGACGACAGGGGGCGCCGATACGCAGTATTTT
TRBV5-1	TRBJ2-1	-	-	CASSLGIQGLDNEQFF	TGCGCCAGCAGCTTGGGAATCCAGGGTCTCGACAATGAGCAGTTCTTC
TRBV18	TRBJ2-2	-	-	CASSEEEVTGELFF	TGTGCCAGCTCGGAGGAGGAGGTCACCGGGGAGCTGTTTTTT
TRBV4-2	TRBJ2-1	-	-	CASNPGSGPYNEQFF	TGTGCCAGCAATCCGGGATCTGGGCCCTACAATGAGCAGTTCTTC
TRBV10-3	TRBJ2-7	-	once	CAISELSYEQYF	TGTGCCATCAGTGAGCTGTCCTACGAGCAGTACTTC
TRBV30	TRBJ2-5	TRBD1	-	CAWSLAGGRETQYF	TGTGCCTGGAGCCTTGCAGGGGGCCGGGAGACCCAGTACTTC
TRBV6-5	TRBJ1-3	-	-	CASSSGGGNTIYF	TGTGCCAGCAGTTCCGGAGGGGGAAACACCATATATTTT